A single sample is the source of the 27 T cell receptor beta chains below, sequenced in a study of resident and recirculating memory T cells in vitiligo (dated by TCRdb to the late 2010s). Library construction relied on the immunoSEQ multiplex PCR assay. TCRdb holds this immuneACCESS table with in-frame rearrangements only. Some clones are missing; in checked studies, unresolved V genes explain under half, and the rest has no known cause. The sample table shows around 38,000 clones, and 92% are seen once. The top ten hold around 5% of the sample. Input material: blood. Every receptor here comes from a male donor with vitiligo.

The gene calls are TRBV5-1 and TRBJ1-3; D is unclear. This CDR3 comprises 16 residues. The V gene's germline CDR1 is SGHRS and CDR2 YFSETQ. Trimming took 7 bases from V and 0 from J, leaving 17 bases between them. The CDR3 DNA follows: TGCGCCAGCTACAAAGGCGAGCGAAGCTCTGGAAACACCATATATTTT. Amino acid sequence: CASYKGERSSGNTIYF.

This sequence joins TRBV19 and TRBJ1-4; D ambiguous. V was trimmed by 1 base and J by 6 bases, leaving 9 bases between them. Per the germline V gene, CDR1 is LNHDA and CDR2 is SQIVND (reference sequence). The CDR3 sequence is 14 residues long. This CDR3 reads CASSIGGFDEKLFF. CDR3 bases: TGTGCCAGTAGTATAGGAGGATTTGATGAAAAACTGTTTTTT.

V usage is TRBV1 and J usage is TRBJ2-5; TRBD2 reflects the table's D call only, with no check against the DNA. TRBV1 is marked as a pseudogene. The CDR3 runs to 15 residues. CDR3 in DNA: TGCACCAGCAGCCAACTATCTAGCTGCGGCGCGACCCAGTACTTC. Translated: CTSSQLSSCGATQYF.

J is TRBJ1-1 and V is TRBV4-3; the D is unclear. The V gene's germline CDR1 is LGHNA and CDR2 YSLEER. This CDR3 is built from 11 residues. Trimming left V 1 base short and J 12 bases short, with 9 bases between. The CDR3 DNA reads TGCGCCAGCAGCCAAGCAACTGCGACTTTCTTT. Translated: CASSQATATFF.

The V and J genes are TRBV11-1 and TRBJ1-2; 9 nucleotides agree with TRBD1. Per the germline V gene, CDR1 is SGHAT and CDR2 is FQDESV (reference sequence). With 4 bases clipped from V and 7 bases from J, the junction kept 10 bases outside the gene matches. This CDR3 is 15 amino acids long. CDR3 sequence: CASSSRGQGFGGYTF. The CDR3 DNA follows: TGTGCCAGCAGCTCTCGGGGACAGGGATTTGGTGGCTACACCTTC.

The CDR3 region has the DNA TGTGCCAGCAGCCCCCGTGTGGGGAGCGGGGCCCAAGAGACCCAGTACTTC. This codes for CASSPRVGSGAQETQYF. This rearrangement joins TRBV9 to TRBJ2-5, with TRBD2 identical over 7 bases. The germline CDR1 and CDR2 sequences are SGDLS and YYNGEE. The CDR3 covers 17 residues. After removal of 4 bases from V and 1 base from J, the junction contained 13 bases not matched to a gene.

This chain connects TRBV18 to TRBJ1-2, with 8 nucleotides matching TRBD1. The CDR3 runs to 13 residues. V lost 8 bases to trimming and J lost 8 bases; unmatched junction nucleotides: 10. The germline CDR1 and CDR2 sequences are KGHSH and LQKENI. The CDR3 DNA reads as TGTGCCAGCACAGGGGGACAGGTTCAAGGCTACACCTTC. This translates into CASTGGQVQGYTF.

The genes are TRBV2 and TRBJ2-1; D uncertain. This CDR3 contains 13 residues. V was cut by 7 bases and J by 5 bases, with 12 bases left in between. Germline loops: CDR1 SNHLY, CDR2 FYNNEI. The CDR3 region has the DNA TGTGCCAGCAATTTCGACTTCGACAATGAGCAGTTCTTC. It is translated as CASNFDFDNEQFF.

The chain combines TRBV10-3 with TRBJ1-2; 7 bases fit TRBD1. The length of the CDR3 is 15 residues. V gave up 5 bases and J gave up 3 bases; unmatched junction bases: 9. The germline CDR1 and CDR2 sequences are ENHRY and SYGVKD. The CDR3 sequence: CAISSFLGTDYGYTF. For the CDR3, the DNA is TGTGCCATCAGTTCCTTTCTTGGGACAGACTATGGCTACACCTTC.

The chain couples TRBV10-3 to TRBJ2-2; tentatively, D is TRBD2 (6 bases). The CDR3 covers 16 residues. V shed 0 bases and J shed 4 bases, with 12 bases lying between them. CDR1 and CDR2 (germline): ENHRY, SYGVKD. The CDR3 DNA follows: TGTGCCATCAGTGAGTCTCAAACTAGCAGCACCGGGGAGCTGTTTTTT. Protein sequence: CAISESQTSSTGELFF.

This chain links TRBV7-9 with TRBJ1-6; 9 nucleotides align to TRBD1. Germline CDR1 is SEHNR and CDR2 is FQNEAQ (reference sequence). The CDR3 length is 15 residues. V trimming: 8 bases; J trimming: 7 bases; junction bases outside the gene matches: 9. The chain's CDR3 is CASRRDRVINSPLHF. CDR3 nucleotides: TGTGCCAGCCGGAGGGACAGGGTAATCAATTCACCCCTCCACTTT. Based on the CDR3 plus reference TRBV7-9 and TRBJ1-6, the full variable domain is DTGVSQNPRHKITKRGQNVTFRCDPISEHNRLYWYRQTLGQGPEFLTYFQNEAQLEKSRLLSDRFSAERPKGSFSTLEIQRTEQGDSAMYLCASRRDRVINSPLHFGNGTRLTVT.

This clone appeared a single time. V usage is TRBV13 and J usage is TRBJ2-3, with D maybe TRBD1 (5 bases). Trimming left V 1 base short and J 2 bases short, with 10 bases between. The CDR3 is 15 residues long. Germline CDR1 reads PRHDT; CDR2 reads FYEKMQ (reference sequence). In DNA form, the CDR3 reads TGTGCCAGCAGCTTAGCGGCAGGGAACACAGATACGCAGTATTTT. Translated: CASSLAAGNTDTQYF.

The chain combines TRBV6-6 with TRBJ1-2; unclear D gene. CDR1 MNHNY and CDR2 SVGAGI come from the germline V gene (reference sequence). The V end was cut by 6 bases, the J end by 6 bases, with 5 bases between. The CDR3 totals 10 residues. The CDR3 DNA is TGTGCCAGCAGCCGGGATGGCTACACCTTC. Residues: CASSRDGYTF.

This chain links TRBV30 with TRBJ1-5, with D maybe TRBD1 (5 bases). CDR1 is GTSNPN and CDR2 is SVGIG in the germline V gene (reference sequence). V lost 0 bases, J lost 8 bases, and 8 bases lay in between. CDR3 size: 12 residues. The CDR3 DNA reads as TGTGCCTGGAGTGTACGGGGGGAGCCCCAGCATTTT. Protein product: CAWSVRGEPQHF.

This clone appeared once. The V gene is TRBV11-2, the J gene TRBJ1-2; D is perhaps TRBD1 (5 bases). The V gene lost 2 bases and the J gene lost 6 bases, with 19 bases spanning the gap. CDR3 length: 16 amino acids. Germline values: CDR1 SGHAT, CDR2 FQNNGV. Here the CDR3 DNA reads TGTGCCAGCAGCTTAAATCTCCGGGACTGGTACGATGGCTACACCTTC. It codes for CASSLNLRDWYDGYTF.

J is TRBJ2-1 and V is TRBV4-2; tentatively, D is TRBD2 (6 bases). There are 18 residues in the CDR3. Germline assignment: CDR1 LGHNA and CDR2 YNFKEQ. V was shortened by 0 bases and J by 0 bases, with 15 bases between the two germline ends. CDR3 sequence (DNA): TGTGCCAGCAGCCAAGATCAGAGACTAGATCTCTCCTACAATGAGCAGTTCTTC. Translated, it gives CASSQDQRLDLSYNEQFF.

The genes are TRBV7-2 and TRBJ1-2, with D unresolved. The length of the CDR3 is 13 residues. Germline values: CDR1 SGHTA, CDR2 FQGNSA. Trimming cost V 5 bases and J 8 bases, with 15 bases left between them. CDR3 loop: CASSPGVPGGYTF. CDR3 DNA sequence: TGTGCCAGCAGCCCTGGAGTGCCCGGCGGCTACACCTTC. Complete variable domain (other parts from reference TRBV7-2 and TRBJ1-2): GAGVSQSPSNKVTEKGKDVELRCDPISGHTALYWYRQSLGQGLEFLIYFQGNSAPDKSGLPSDRFSAERTGGSVSTLTIQRTQQEDSAVYLCASSPGVPGGYTFGSGTRLTVV.

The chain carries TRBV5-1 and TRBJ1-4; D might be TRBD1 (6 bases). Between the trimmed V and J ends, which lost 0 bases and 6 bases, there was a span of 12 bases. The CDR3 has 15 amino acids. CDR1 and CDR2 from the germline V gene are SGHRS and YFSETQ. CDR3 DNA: TGCGCCAGCAGCTTGGCCGAACAGGGAGATGAAAAACTGTTTTTT. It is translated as CASSLAEQGDEKLFF.

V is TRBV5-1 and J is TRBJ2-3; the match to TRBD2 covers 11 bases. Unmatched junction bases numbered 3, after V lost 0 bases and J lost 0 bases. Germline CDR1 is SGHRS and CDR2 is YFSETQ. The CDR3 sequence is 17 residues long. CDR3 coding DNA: TGCGCCAGCAGCTTGGAATGGACTAGCGGGAGCACAGATACGCAGTATTTT. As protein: CASSLEWTSGSTDTQYF.

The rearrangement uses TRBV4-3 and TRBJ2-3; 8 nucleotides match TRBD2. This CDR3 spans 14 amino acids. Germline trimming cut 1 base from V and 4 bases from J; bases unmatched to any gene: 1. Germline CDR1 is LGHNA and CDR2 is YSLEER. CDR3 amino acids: CASSQAGGPDTQYF. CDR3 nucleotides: TGCGCCAGCAGCCAAGCGGGGGGGCCAGATACGCAGTATTTT.

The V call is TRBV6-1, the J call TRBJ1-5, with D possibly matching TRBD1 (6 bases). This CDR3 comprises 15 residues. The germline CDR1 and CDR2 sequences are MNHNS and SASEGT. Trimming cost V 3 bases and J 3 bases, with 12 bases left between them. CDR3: CASSEEGDNNQPQHF. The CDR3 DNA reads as TGTGCCAGCAGTGAGGAAGGGGACAACAATCAGCCCCAGCATTTT.

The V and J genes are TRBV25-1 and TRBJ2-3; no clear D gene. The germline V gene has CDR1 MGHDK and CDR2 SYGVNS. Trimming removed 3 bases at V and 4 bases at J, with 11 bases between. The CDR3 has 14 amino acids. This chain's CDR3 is CASSDPSSADTQYF. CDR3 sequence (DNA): TGTGCCAGCAGTGATCCCTCATCAGCAGATACGCAGTATTTT.

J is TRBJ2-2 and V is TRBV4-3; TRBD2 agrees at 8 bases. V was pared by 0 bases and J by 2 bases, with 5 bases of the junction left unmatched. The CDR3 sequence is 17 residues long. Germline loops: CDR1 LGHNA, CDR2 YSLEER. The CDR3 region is CASSQDLLAGNTGELFF. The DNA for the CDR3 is TGCGCCAGCAGCCAAGATTTGCTAGCGGGTAACACCGGGGAGCTGTTTTTT.

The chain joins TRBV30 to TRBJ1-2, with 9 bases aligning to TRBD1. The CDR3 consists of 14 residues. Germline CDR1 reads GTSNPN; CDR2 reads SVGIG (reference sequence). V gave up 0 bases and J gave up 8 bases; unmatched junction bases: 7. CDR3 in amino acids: CAWSVQGAMFGYTF. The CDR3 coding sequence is TGTGCCTGGAGTGTACAGGGGGCGATGTTCGGCTACACCTTC.

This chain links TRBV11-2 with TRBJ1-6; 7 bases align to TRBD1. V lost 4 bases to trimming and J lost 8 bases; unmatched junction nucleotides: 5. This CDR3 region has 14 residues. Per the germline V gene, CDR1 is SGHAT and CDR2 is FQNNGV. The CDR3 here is CASSSGDRYSPLHF. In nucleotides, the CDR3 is TGTGCCAGCAGCTCTGGGGACAGATATTCACCCCTCCACTTT.

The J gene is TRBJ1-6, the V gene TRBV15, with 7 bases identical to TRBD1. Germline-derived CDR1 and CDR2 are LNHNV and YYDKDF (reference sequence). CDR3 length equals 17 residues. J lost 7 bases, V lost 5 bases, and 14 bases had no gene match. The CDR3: CATSSTTQGLSNSPLHF. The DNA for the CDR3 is TGTGCCACCAGCTCCACGACACAGGGGCTTTCAAATTCACCCCTCCACTTT.

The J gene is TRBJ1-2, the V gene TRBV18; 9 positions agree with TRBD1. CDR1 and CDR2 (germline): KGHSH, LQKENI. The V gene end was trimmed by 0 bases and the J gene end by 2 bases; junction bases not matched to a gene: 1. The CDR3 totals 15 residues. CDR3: CASSPPGTGNYGYTF. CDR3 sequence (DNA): TGTGCCAGCTCACCACCGGGGACAGGGAACTATGGCTACACCTTC.